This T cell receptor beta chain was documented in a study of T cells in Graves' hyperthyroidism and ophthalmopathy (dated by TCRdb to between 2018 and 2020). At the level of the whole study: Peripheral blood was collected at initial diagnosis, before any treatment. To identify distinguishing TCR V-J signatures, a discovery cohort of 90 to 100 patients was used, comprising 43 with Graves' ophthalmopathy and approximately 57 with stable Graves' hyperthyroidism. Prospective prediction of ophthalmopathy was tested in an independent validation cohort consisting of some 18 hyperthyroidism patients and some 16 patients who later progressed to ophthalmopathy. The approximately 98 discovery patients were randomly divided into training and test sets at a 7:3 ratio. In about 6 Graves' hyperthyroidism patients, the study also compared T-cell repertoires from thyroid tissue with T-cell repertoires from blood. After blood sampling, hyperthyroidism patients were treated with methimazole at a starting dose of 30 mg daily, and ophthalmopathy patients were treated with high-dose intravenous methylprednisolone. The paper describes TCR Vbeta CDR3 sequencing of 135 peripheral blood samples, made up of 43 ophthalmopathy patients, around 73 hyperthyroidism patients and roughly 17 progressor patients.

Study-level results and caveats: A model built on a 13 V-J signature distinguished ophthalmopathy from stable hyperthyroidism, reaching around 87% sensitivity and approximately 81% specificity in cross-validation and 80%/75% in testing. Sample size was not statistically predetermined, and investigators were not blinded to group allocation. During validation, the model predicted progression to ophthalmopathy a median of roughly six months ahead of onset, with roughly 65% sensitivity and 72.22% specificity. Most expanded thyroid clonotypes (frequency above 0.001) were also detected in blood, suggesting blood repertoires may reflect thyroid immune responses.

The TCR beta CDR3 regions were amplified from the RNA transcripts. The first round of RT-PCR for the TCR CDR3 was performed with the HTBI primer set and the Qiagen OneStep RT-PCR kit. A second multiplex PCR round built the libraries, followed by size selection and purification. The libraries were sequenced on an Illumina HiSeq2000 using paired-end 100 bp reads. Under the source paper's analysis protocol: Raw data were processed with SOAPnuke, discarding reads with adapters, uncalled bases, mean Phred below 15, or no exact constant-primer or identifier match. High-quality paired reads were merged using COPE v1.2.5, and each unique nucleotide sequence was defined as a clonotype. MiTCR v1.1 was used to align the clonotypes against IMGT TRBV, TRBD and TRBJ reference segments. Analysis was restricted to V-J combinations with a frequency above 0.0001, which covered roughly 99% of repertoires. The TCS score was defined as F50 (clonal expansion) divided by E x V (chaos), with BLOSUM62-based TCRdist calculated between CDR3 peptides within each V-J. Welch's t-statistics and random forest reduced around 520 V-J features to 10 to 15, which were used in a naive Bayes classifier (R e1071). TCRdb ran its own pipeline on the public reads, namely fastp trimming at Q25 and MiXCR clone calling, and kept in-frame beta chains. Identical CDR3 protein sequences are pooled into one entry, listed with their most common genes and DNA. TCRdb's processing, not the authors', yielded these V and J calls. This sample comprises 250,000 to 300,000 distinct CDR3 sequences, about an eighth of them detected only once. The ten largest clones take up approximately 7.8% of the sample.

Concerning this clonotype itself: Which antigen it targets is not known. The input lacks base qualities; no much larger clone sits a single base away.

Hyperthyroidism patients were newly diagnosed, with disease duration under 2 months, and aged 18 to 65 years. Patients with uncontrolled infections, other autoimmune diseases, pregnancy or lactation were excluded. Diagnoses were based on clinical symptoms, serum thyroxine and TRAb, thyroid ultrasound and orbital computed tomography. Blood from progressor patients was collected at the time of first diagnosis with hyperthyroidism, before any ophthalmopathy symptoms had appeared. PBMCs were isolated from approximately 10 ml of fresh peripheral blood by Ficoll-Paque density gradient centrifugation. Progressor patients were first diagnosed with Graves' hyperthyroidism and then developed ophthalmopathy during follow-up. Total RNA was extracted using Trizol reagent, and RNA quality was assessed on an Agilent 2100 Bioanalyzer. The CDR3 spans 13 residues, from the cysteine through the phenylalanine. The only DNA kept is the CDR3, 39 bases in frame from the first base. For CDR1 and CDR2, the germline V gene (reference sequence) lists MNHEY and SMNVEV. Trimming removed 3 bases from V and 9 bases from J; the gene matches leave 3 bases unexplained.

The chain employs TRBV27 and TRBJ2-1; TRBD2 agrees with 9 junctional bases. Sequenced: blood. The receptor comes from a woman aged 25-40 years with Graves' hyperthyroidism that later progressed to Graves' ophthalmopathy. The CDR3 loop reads CASSFRREGEQFF. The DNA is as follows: TGTGCCAGCAGTTTCCGGCGGGAGGGTGAGCAGTTCTTC.